A selection of T cell receptor beta chains follows, all from one sample in a study of T cells in Graves' hyperthyroidism and ophthalmopathy. One entry per CDR3 protein, called by TCRdb with MiXCR from the multiplex PCR reads. The repertoire holds 500,000 to 600,000 distinct CDR3 sequences, with 46% as singletons. The sequenced sample consisted of peripheral blood or thyroid tissue (not recorded which). These receptors originate from an adult woman with Graves' disease, either hyperthyroidism or ophthalmopathy (not recorded which). Each CDR3 is given with its conserved first and last residue. The D gene is left open where the match is weak. Clone sizes are given selectively: once, few, many, or a class where the clone is expanded.

V gene	J gene	clone size	D gene	CDR3 DNA	CDR3 protein
TRBV2	TRBJ1-4	many	TRBD1	TGTGCCAGGCAGGGGGCCGGTGAAAAACTGTTTTTT	CARQGAGEKLFF
TRBV10-3	TRBJ1-5	many	TRBD1	TGTGCCATCAGGGACAGGGGGGAGTCGCCCCAGCATTTT	CAIRDRGESPQHF
TRBV28	TRBJ2-5	NA	NA	TGTGCCAGCACCTTGGTGGCGGCCCGGGTAGAGACCCAGTACTTC	CASTLVAARVETQYF
TRBV12-3/TRBV12-4	TRBJ2-5	NA	TRBD1	TGTGCCAGCAGTTTAAGAGAGGGGGCGGGTGGGCAAGAGACCCAGTACTTC	CASSLREGAGGQETQYF
TRBV4-2	TRBJ1-1	NA	NA	TGTGCCAGCAGCCAAGCTGGACAAGAGGGGGCTGAAGCTTTCTTT	CASSQAGQEGAEAFF
TRBV5-1	TRBJ1-1	many	NA	TGCGCCAGCAGCCTCCCCTCCAGGGACACTGAAGCTTTCTTT	CASSLPSRDTEAFF
TRBV10-3	TRBJ1-5	NA	NA	TGTGCCATCAGTGAGTCCGCGGGGTTTGGCAATCAGCCCCAGCATTTT	CAISESAGFGNQPQHF
TRBV29-1	TRBJ1-3	few	NA	TGCAGCGAAGGGGGAGGGTCTGGAAACACCATATATTTT	CSEGGGSGNTIYF
TRBV20-1	TRBJ2-5	few	NA	TGCAGTGCTAGAGAGGGCCAGTACTTC	CSAREGQYF
TRBV29-1	TRBJ2-1	NA	NA	TGCAGCGTTGCTTACAATGAGCAGTTCTTC	CSVAYNEQFF
TRBV9	TRBJ2-3	NA	NA	TGTGCCAGCAGCGCCACCCACGACGCAGGGATTACGCAGTATTTT	CASSATHDAGITQYF
TRBV11-2	TRBJ2-5	NA	TRBD2	TGTGCCAGCAGGCCATATCCAACTCTAGCGGGAGGGCCGAGGGAGACCCAGTACTTC	CASRPYPTLAGGPRETQYF
TRBV20-1	TRBJ1-5	once	TRBD1	TGCAGTGCTAGAGCGAAAGGGACAGGGTACAATCAGCCCCAGCATTTT	CSARAKGTGYNQPQHF
TRBV15	TRBJ1-1	many	TRBD1	TGTGCCACCAGCAGGGAAAGGACAGGGATAAGAGGTGAAGCTTTCTTT	CATSRERTGIRGEAFF
TRBV11-2	TRBJ1-1	once	TRBD1	TGTGCCAGCAGCCCTACGACAGGGAGGCACACTGAAGCTTTCTTT	CASSPTTGRHTEAFF
TRBV10-3	TRBJ2-5	NA	TRBD1	TGTGCCATCAGTGAGGAACTAGGGGGCGGACGGGGCCCCTGGGAGACCCAGTACTTC	CAISEELGGGRGPWETQYF
TRBV20-1	TRBJ1-2	NA	NA	TGCAGTGCTAGACCTAGCGGGAGAGACACCGGGGACGATGGCTACACCTTC	CSARPSGRDTGDDGYTF
TRBV10-3	TRBJ1-5	many	NA	TGTGCCATCTCAGGGTTGGAGAGCAATCAGCCCCAGCATTTT	CAISGLESNQPQHF
TRBV2	TRBJ2-2	NA	NA	TGTGCCAGCAGAGACAGGCCGAACACCGGGGAGCTGTTTTTT	CASRDRPNTGELFF
TRBV29-1	TRBJ2-2	NA	NA	TGCAGCGTAGCCGGGACCACGAGGAGCGGGGAGCTGTTTTTT	CSVAGTTRSGELFF
TRBV7-9	TRBJ2-7	NA	TRBD1	TGTGCCAGCAGCTTAATTGGGACAGGGGCCTACGAGCAGTACTTC	CASSLIGTGAYEQYF
TRBV10-3	TRBJ1-1	NA	NA	TGTGCCATCAGAGGTAACGAGGAGACTGAAGCTTTCTTT	CAIRGNEETEAFF
TRBV15	TRBJ2-7	NA	TRBD1	TGTGCCACCAGCAGAAACCGGGACAGGAACTACGAGCAGTACTTC	CATSRNRDRNYEQYF
TRBV10-3	TRBJ1-6	NA	TRBD1	TGTGCCAGCAGTTCGGACAGGGAACGATACCGATCACCCCTCCACTTT	CASSSDRERYRSPLHF
TRBV12-3/TRBV12-4	TRBJ1-2	NA	NA	TGTGCCAGCAGTGGGGAAGTCTCTGGCTACACCTTC	CASSGEVSGYTF
TRBV19	TRBJ2-5	NA	NA	TGTGCCAGTAGTCGGGAGAGATCTCAAGAGACCCAGTACTTC	CASSRERSQETQYF
TRBV10-3	TRBJ2-6	NA	NA	TGTGCCATCAGTGACCCGGCAGAAACCTCTGGGGCCAACGTCCTGACTTTC	CAISDPAETSGANVLTF
TRBV2	TRBJ2-7	few	TRBD2	TGTGCCAGCCGATCGGGAGCGGGAGGAACCTACGAGCAGTACTTC	CASRSGAGGTYEQYF
TRBV2	TRBJ1-6	NA	NA	TGTGCCAGCAGTGGAACGAACAGGGTGCCACCCCTCCACTTT	CASSGTNRVPPLHF
TRBV7-3	TRBJ2-5	NA	NA	TGTGCCAGCAGCCTCCGGATAGGAGAGACCCAGTACTTC	CASSLRIGETQYF
TRBV28	TRBJ1-4	few	TRBD1	TGTGCCAGCAGTTTTACAGGGGATGAAAAACTGTTTTTT	CASSFTGDEKLFF
TRBV20-1	TRBJ2-2	many	NA	TGCAGTGCCTCATCGGGTCCCGGGGAGCTGTTTTTT	CSASSGPGELFF
TRBV5-6	TRBJ2-2	NA	NA	TGTGCCAGCAGCTTCATGGGCGGGGAGCTGTTTTTT	CASSFMGGELFF
TRBV24-1	TRBJ1-5	NA	NA	TGTGCCACCAGTGATTTGGCAGAAATTCAGCCCCAGCATTTT	CATSDLAEIQPQHF
TRBV9	TRBJ1-3	few	NA	TGTGCCAGCAGCCTTGGGCAGGGTTCTGGAAACACCATATATTTT	CASSLGQGSGNTIYF
TRBV14	TRBJ2-5	many	TRBD2	TGTGCCAGCAGCCAAGATTACCGAGCGGGAGCTACCCAAGAGACCCAGTACTTC	CASSQDYRAGATQETQYF
TRBV19	TRBJ1-2	few	TRBD1	TGTGCCAGTAGTTCCCAGACAGGGGCTTGGGGCTACACCTTC	CASSSQTGAWGYTF
TRBV29-1	TRBJ1-1	NA	NA	TGCTGCACCACAGCGAACACTGAAGCTTTCTTT	CCTTANTEAFF
TRBV29-1	TRBJ1-4	many	NA	TGCAGCGTCCTAGCCATTGAAAAACTGTTTTTT	CSVLAIEKLFF
TRBV20-1	TRBJ1-2	many	NA	TGCAGTGCCATAAACGGGGGATCCTATGGCTACACCTTC	CSAINGGSYGYTF
TRBV7-9	TRBJ1-2	NA	NA	TGTGCCAGCAGCCAAAACAGCTATGGCTACACCTTC	CASSQNSYGYTF
TRBV9	TRBJ1-1	NA	NA	TGTGCCAGCAGCTACCCGACAGATAACACTGAAGCTTTCTTT	CASSYPTDNTEAFF
TRBV24-1	TRBJ2-5	NA	NA	TGTGCCACCAGTGATCCCCAGGGAAGCGGGGAGACCCAGTACTTC	CATSDPQGSGETQYF
TRBV7-3	TRBJ1-2	many	NA	TGTGCCAGCAGCCAAGGGTCGGGGTCCCTTGGCTACACCTTC	CASSQGSGSLGYTF
TRBV15	TRBJ2-2	once	NA	TGTGCCACCAGCCCCTCAGGCGGGGACACCGGGGAGCTGTTTTTT	CATSPSGGDTGELFF
TRBV19	TRBJ2-7	once	NA	TGTGCCAGTAGTATAGGAGGGCAGCCACTCTACGAGCAGTACTTC	CASSIGGQPLYEQYF
TRBV4-1	TRBJ2-6	few	TRBD1	TGCGCCAGCAGCCAAGACACAGGGGACAGAAGTGGGGCCAACGTCCTGACTTTC	CASSQDTGDRSGANVLTF
TRBV19	TRBJ1-5	NA	NA	TGTGCCAGTAGTATAGTCCAGGGACTCGGTAGCAATCAGCCCCAGCATTTT	CASSIVQGLGSNQPQHF
TRBV29-1	TRBJ1-1	NA	NA	TGCAGCGTTGAAGAAGATACGAACACTGAAGCTTTCTTT	CSVEEDTNTEAFF
TRBV5-4	TRBJ2-5	NA	TRBD2	TGTGCCAGCAGCCGCACTGGACTAGCGGGGCCCAGCCAAGAGACCCAGTACTTC	CASSRTGLAGPSQETQYF
TRBV15	TRBJ1-6	NA	NA	TGTGCCACCAGTGTAGGCAGGGTATCTAGTTCACCCCTCCACTTT	CATSVGRVSSSPLHF
TRBV20-1	TRBJ1-1	many	TRBD1	TGCAGTGCACTAAAGACAGGGACAGCTTTCTTT	CSALKTGTAFF
TRBV20-1	TRBJ1-2	NA	TRBD1	TGCAGTGCTAGAGAGGACAGGGGGACTTATGGCTACACCTTC	CSAREDRGTYGYTF
TRBV10-3	TRBJ1-1	few	TRBD1	TGTGCCATCAGGGGAGGACAGGGAGGCACTGAAGCTTTCTTT	CAIRGGQGGTEAFF
TRBV10-3	TRBJ1-1	many	NA	TGTGCCATCTGGGACTCGGGGTTAGCTTTCTTT	CAIWDSGLAFF
TRBV2	TRBJ1-2	NA	NA	TGTGCCAGTTTCGGACGGGGAGTCTATGGCTACACCTTC	CASFGRGVYGYTF
TRBV18	TRBJ2-7	NA	TRBD2	TGTGCCAGCTCACCACCAACTAGCGGGAGGCTTAGGAACGAGCAGTACTTC	CASSPPTSGRLRNEQYF
TRBV2	TRBJ2-7	NA	NA	TGTGCCAGCAGTGATGGCCTCTACGAGCAGTACTTC	CASSDGLYEQYF
TRBV19	TRBJ1-1	many	TRBD1	TGTGCCAGTATGATATGGGGCAGGGGGGTGACTGAAGCTTTCTTT	CASMIWGRGVTEAFF
TRBV7-6	TRBJ2-6	many	TRBD2	TGTGCCAGCAGCTCCATCTCCGGACTAGCGGGAGGTGGTGGGGCCAACGTCCTGACTTTC	CASSSISGLAGGGGANVLTF